What follows describes a single TCR beta chain. This sample stems from a study of early T cells in non-severe SARS-CoV-2 infection. About the study: Sequencing targeted bulk RNA from unsorted whole blood, leaving chains unpaired.

Via MiXCR, TCRdb re-called the 5' RACE reads, giving one row per CDR3 protein. Of 98,000 or so distinct CDR3 sequences listed, 9% to 13% were seen once; the top ten hold around 2.9%. The germline gives CDR1 MNHEY, CDR2 SVGAGI. This CDR3 has 14 residues. V lost 5 bases, J lost 7 bases, and 14 bases lay in between. The rearrangement joins TRBV6-5 to TRBJ2-2; D perhaps matches TRBD2 (6 bases). The receptor's source is an adult who was a healthcare worker with PCR-confirmed SARS-CoV-2 infection or an uninfected control (not recorded which). Sample: whole blood. CDR3 loop: CASSRGGRDGELFF. The CDR3, as DNA: TGTGCCAGCAGTAGAGGAGGGCGGGACGGGGAGCTGTTTTTT.